This TCR beta chain was recovered during a study of T cell changes during pregnancy in multiple sclerosis. CDR3 size: 14 residues. Between the trimmed V and J ends, which lost 1 base and 2 bases, there was a span of 9 bases. CDR1 is SGHAT, CDR2 FQDESV, per germline (reference sequence). Assay: immunoSEQ multiplex PCR; the TCRdb copy retains only in-frame clones and omits some. This sample yields 88,000 or so clones, of which approximately 90% are seen a single time; about 3% belongs to the top ten. V and J are TRBV11-1 and TRBJ2-7; tentative D call: TRBD1 (6 bases). Sequencing was performed on peripheral blood, taken before pregnancy. The TCR comes from a female donor with multiple sclerosis, enrolled in a pregnancy study. In nucleotides, the CDR3 is TGTGCCAGCAGCTTAGGGACAGTCGCCTACGAGCAGTACTTC. Translating gives CASSLGTVAYEQYF.